This section outlines one T cell receptor beta chain sequence together with its context. Its specific antigen is unknown. Base qualities are not at hand, and no much larger clone is one base apart. CDR1 and CDR2, per the germline V gene, are KGHSH and LQKENI. For this chain, trimming is 3 bases at the V end and 2 bases at the J end, and the number of junction bases without a gene match is 5. From its cysteine to its phenylalanine, the CDR3 spans 15 amino acids. The only DNA kept is the CDR3, 45 bases in frame from the first base. TCR beta CDR3 regions were amplified from RNA transcripts. For the first round of RT-PCR on the TCR CDR3, the HTBI primer set was used together with the Qiagen OneStep RT-PCR kit. Libraries were constructed in a second round of multiplex PCR, after which size selection and purification were carried out. Paired-end sequencing of the libraries was performed with 100 bp reads on an Illumina HiSeq2000. The authors' pipeline ran thus. SOAPnuke was used to process the raw data, removing reads that contained adapters or uncalled bases, had a mean Phred below 15, or lacked an exact match to the constant primer or identifier. COPE v1.2.5 was used to merge high-quality paired reads, and clonotypes were defined as unique nucleotide sequences. MiTCR v1.1 was used to align the clonotypes against IMGT TRBV, TRBD and TRBJ reference segments. The analysis was restricted to V-J combinations with a frequency above 0.0001, which together covered roughly 99% of the repertoires. A TCS score was defined as the ratio between F50 (clonal expansion) and ExV (chaos), using BLOSUM62-based TCRdist between CDR3 peptides within each V-J. Welch's t-statistics and random forest reduced 500 to 550 V-J features to roughly 13, which were used in a naive Bayes classifier (R e1071). TCRdb reprocessing: public reads trimmed at Q25 with fastp, clones called with MiXCR, in-frame beta chains kept. Entries are consolidated by CDR3 protein sequence, retaining the most common genes and DNA. TCRdb's processing, not the authors' own work, is the source of the V and J calls. For this sample there are about 610,000 distinct CDR3 sequences; 16% appear just once. The ten top clones hold around 3.5% of the sample.

Ophthalmopathy patients had moderately to severely active disease, with a Clinical Activity Score of 3 or more, a NOSPECS grade of 4 or more, and a disease duration of less than 3 months. Exclusion was applied to patients with uncontrolled infections, other autoimmune diseases, pregnancy or lactation. Diagnoses were based on clinical symptoms, serum thyroxine and TRAb, thyroid ultrasound and orbital computed tomography. PBMCs were isolated from 7.5 to 10 ml of fresh peripheral blood by Ficoll-Paque density gradient centrifugation. Trizol reagent was used to extract total RNA, and RNA quality was then checked on an Agilent 2100 Bioanalyzer. This sample was included in a study of T cells in Graves' hyperthyroidism and ophthalmopathy (dated by TCRdb to the late 2010s). Some background on the complete study: Peripheral blood samples were taken at initial diagnosis, before any treatment was given. A discovery cohort of around 100 patients, about 44 with Graves' ophthalmopathy and 55 to 60 with stable Graves' hyperthyroidism, was used to find distinguishing TCR V-J signatures. An independent validation cohort of 18 to 20 hyperthyroidism patients and over 15 patients who later progressed to ophthalmopathy tested prospective prediction of ophthalmopathy. The approximately 97 discovery patients were randomly divided into training and test sets at a 7:3 ratio. In six Graves' hyperthyroidism patients, the study also compared T-cell repertoires from thyroid tissue with T-cell repertoires from blood. Once sampling was done, hyperthyroidism patients were given methimazole at a starting dose of 30 mg daily, whereas ophthalmopathy patients were given high-dose intravenous methylprednisolone. According to the paper, TCR Vbeta CDR3 sequencing was carried out on 135 peripheral blood samples, which came from 40 to 45 ophthalmopathy, around 75 hyperthyroidism and roughly 17 progressor patients.

What the work shows at the level of the full study, not this receptor alone: A model built on a 13 V-J signature distinguished ophthalmopathy from stable hyperthyroidism, reaching roughly 88% sensitivity and 81.08% specificity in cross-validation and 80%/75% in testing. No statistical method was used to set the sample size in advance, and investigators knew the group allocation. Most expanded thyroid clonotypes (frequency above 0.001) were also detected in blood, suggesting blood repertoires may reflect thyroid immune responses. In validation, the model predicted progression to ophthalmopathy a median of 6.5 months before onset, with roughly 71% sensitivity and about 72% specificity.

The clonotype was recovered from a woman between 35 and 50 years old with Graves' ophthalmopathy. Sequenced material: blood. Recombination joined TRBV18 with TRBJ2-3; TRBD2 fits 7 bases in the junction. The CDR3 amino acid sequence is: CASSPPAGLTDTQYF. Read as DNA, the sequence is TGTGCCAGCTCACCCCCAGCGGGGCTCACAGATACGCAGTATTTT.